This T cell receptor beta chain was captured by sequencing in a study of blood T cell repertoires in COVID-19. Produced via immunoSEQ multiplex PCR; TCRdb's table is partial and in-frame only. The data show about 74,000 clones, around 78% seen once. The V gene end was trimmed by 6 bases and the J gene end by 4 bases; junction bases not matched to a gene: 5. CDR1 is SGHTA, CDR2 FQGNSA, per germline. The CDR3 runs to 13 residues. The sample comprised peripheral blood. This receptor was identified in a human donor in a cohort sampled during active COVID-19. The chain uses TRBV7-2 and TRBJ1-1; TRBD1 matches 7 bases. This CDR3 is CASSYAGGTEAFF. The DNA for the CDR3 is TGTGCCAGCAGTTATGCAGGGGGCACTGAAGCTTTCTTT.